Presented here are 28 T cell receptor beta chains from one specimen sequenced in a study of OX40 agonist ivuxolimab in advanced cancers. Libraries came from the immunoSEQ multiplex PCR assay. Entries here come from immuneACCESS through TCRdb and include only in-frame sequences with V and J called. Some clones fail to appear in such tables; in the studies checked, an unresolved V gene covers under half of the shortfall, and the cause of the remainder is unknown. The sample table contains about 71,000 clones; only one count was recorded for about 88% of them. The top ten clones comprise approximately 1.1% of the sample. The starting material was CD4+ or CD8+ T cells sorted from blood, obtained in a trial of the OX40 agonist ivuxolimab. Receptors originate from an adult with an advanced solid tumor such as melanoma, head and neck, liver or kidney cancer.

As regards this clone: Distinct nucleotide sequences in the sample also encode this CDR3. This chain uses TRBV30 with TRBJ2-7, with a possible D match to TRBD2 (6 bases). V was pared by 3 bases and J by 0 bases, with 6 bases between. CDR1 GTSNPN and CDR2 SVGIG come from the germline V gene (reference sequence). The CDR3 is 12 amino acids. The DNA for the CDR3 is TGTGCCTGGAGCGGGGGCTCCTACGAGCAGTACTTC. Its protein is CAWSGGSYEQYF. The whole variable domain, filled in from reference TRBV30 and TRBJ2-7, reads SQTIHQWPATLVQPVGSPLSLECTVEGTSNPNLYWYRQAAGRGLQLLFYSVGIGQISSEVPQNLSASRPQDRQFILSSKKLLLSDSGFYLCAWSGGSYEQYFGPGTRLTVT.

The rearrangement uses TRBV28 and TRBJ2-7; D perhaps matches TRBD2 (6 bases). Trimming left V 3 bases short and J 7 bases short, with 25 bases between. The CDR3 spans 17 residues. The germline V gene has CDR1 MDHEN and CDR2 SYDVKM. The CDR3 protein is CASSFIYSGTGDGEQYF. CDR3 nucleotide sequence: TGTGCCAGCAGTTTTATCTACTCCGGGACGGGGGATGGGGAGCAGTACTTC.

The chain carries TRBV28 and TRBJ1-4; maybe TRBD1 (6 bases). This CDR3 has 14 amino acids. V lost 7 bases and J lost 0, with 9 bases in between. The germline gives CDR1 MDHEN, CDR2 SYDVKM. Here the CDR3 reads CASNKGATNEKLFF. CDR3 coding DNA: TGTGCCAGCAACAAGGGGGCAACTAATGAAAAACTGTTTTTT. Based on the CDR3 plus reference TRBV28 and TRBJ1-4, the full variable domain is DVKVTQSSRYLVKRTGEKVFLECVQDMDHENMFWYRQDPGLGLRLIYFSYDVKMKEKGDIPEGYSVSREKKERFSLILESASTNQTSMYLCASNKGATNEKLFFGSGTQLSVL.

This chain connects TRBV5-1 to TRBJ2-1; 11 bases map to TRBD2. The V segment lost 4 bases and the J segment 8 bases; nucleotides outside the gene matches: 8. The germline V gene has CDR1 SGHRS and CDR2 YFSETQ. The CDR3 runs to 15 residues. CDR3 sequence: CASSITSGSMDEQFF. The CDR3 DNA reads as TGCGCCAGCAGCATAACTAGCGGGAGTATGGATGAGCAGTTCTTC.

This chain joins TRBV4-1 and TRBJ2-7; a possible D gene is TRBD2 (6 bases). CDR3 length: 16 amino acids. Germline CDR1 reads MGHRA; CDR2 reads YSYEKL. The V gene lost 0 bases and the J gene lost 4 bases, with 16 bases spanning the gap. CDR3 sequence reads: CASSQDGGGNWYEQYF. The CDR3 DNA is TGCGCCAGCAGCCAAGACGGTGGCGGGAACTGGTACGAGCAGTACTTC.

CDR3 coding DNA: TGTGCCAGCAGCTTACCGCGGCCCTCTGGGGCCAACGTCCTGACTTTC. Amino acids: CASSLPRPSGANVLTF. The chain couples TRBV7-3 to TRBJ2-6; D is unclear. This CDR3 has 16 amino acids. Germline CDR1 is SGHTA and CDR2 is FQGTGA. The V end was cut by 2 bases, the J end by 0 bases, with 8 bases between.

CDR3 in DNA: TGTGCCAGTACGAATAGAGGGTCCTACAATGAGCAGTTCTTC. Translating it yields CASTNRGSYNEQFF. The J gene is TRBJ2-1, the V gene TRBV2; D is perhaps TRBD2 (5 bases). The CDR3 runs to 14 residues. The germline V gene has CDR1 SNHLY and CDR2 FYNNEI. V was clipped by 9 bases and J by 1 base, with 13 bases between them.

The CDR3 bases are TGCGCCAGCAGCCAACGGCAGAATGGAGAGACCCAGTACTTC. It yields the protein CASSQRQNGETQYF. This chain joins TRBV4-1 and TRBJ2-5, with D uncertain. The V and J ends lost 2 bases and 4 bases respectively, with 11 bases between them. There are 14 residues in the CDR3. The germline V gene encodes CDR1 MGHRA and CDR2 YSYEKL.

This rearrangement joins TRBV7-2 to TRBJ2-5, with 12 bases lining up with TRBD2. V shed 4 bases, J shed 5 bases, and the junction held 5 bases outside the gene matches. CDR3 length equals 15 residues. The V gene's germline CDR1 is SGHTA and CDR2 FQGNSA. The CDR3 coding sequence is TGTGCCAGCAGCTCGCCGACTAGCGGGAGTGAGACCCAGTACTTC. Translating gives CASSSPTSGSETQYF.

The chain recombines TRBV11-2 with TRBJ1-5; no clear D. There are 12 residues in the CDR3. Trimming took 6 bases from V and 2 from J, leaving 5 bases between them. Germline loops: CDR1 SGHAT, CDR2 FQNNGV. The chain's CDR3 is CASSYGNQPQHF. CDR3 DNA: TGTGCCAGCAGTTACGGCAATCAGCCCCAGCATTTT.

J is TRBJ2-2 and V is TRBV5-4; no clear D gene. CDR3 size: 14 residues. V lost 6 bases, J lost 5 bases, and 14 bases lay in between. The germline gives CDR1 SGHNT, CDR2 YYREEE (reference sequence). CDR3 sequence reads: CASTPAQLTGELFF. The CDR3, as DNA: TGTGCCAGCACCCCGGCACAGCTAACCGGGGAGCTGTTTTTT.

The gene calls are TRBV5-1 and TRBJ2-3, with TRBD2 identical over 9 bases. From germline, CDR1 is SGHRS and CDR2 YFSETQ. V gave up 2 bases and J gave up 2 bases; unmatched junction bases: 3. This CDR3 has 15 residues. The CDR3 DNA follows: TGCGCCAGCAGCTTAGCGGGAGGCACCACAGATACGCAGTATTTT. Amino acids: CASSLAGGTTDTQYF.

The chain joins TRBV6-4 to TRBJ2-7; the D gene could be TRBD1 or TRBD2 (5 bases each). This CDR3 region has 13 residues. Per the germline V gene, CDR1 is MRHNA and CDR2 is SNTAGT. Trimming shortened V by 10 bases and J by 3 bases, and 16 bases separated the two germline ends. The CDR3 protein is CATFRDAYYEQYF. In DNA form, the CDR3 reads TGTGCCACCTTCCGGGACGCATACTACGAGCAGTACTTC.

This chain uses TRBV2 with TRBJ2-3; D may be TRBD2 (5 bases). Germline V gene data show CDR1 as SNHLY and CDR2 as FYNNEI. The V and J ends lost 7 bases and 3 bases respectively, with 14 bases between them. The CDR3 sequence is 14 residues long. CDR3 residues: CASMQEVGTDTQYF. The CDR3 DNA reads TGTGCCAGCATGCAGGAGGTTGGGACAGATACGCAGTATTTT.

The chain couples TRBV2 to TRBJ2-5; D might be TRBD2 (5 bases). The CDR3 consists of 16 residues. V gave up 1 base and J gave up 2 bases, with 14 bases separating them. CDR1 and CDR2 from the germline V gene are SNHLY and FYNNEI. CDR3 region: CASSEGRVTDQETQYF. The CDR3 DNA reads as TGTGCCAGCAGTGAAGGGCGGGTCACAGATCAAGAGACCCAGTACTTC.

Here the CDR3 DNA reads TGTGCCAGCAGCCGACAGGGGGGAGATGGCTACACCTTC. Protein sequence: CASSRQGGDGYTF. The chain combines TRBV11-2 with TRBJ1-2; 9 bases match TRBD1. V lost 5 bases and J lost 6; bases outside the gene matches: 4. This CDR3 comprises 13 residues. Germline loops: CDR1 SGHAT, CDR2 FQNNGV.

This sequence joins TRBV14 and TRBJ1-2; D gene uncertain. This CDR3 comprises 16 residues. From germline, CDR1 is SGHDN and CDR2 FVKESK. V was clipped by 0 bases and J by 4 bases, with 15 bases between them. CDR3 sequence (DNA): TGTGCCAGCAGCCAAGAGTTCGACCCTGGGATCTATGGCTACACCTTC. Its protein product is CASSQEFDPGIYGYTF. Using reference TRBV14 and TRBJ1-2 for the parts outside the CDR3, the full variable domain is EAGVTQFPSHSVIEKGQTVTLRCDPISGHDNLYWYRRVMGKEIKFLLHFVKESKQDESGMPNNRFLAERTGGTYSTLKVQPAELEDSGVYFCASSQEFDPGIYGYTFGSGTRLTVV.

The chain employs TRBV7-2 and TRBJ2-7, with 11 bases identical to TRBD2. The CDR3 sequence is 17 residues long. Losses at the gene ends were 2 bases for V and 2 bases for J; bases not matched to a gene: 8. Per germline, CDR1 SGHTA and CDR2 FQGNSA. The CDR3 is CASSLWWVAGGAYEQYF. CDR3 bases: TGTGCCAGCAGCTTATGGTGGGTAGCGGGAGGGGCCTACGAGCAGTACTTC.

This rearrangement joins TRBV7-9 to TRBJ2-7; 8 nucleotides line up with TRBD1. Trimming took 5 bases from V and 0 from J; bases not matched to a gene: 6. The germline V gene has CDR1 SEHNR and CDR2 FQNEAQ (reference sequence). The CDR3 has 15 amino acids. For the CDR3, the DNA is TGTGCCAGCAGCCAGGGACAGGATTTCTCCTACGAGCAGTACTTC. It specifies CASSQGQDFSYEQYF.

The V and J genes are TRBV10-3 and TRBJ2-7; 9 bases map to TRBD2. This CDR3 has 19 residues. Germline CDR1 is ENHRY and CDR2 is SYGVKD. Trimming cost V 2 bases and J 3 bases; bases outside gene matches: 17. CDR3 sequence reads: CAISEGAEQILAGIYEQYF. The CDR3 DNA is TGTGCCATCAGTGAGGGGGCGGAACAGATCCTAGCGGGAATCTACGAGCAGTACTTC.

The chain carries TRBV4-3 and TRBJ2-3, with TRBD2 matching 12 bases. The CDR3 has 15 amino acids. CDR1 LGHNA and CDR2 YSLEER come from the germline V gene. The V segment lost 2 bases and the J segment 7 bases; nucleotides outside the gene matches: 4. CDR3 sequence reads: CASSQLLAGGYTQYF. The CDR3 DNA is TGCGCCAGCAGCCAATTACTAGCGGGAGGATATACGCAGTATTTT.

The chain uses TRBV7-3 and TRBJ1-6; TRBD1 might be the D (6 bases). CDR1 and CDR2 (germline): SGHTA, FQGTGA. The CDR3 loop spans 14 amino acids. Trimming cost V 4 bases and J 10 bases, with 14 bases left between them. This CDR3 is CASSSGQGQSPLHF. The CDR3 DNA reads TGTGCCAGCAGCTCGGGGCAGGGGCAATCACCCCTCCACTTT.

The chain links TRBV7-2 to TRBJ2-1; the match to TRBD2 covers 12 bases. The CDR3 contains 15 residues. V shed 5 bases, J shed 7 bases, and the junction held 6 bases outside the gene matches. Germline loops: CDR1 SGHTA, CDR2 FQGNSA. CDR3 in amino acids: CASSQTSGRLNEQFF. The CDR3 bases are TGTGCCAGCAGCCAAACTAGCGGGAGGTTGAATGAGCAGTTCTTC.

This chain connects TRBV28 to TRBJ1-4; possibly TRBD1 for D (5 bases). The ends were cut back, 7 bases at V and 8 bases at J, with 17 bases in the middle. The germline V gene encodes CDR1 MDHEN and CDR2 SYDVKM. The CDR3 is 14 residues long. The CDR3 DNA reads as TGTGCCAGCACCTCCTTAGGGGTGAACGAAAAACTGTTTTTT. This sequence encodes CASTSLGVNEKLFF.

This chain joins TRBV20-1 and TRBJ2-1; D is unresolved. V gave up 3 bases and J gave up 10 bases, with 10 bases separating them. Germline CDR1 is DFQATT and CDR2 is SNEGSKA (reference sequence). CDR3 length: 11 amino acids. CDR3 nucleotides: TGCAGTGCTAGTAACGACGGGGAGCAGTTCTTC. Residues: CSASNDGEQFF.

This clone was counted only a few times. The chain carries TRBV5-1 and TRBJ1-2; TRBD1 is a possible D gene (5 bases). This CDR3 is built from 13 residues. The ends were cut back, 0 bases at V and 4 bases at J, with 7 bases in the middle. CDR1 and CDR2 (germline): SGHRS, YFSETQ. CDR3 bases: TGCGCCAGCAGCTTGGGACAGAGCTATGGCTACACCTTC. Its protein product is CASSLGQSYGYTF.

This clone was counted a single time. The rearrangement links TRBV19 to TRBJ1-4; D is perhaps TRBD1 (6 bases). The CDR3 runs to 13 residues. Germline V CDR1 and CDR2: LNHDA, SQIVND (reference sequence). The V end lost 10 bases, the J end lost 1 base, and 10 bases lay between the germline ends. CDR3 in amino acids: CATKQGTNEKLFF. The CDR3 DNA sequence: TGTGCCACCAAACAGGGAACTAATGAAAAACTGTTTTTT.

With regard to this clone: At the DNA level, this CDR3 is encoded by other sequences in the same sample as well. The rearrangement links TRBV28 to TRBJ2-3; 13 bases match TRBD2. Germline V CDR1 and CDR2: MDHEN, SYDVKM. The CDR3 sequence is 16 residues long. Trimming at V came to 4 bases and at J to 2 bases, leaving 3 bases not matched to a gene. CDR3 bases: TGTGCCAGCAGTTCGGGACTAGCGGGGATCACAGATACGCAGTATTTT. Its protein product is CASSSGLAGITDTQYF.